This T cell receptor (beta chain) emerged from a study of breast tumors, draining lymph nodes, adjacent tissues. Study-wide findings and caveats: Tumor TCR diversity was below lymph nodes but above nontumor tissue. Tumor T cell lymph node origin was a supported hypothesis, not proven.

With V trimmed by 4 bases and J by 7 bases, 10 bases remained unmatched. The CDR3 extends over 13 amino acids. Germline CDR1 DFQATT, CDR2 SNEGSKA (reference sequence). In TCRdb, the multiplex PCR reads were re-called with MiXCR into one record per CDR3 protein. In the table there are 20,000 to 30,000 distinct CDR3 sequences, roughly 20% of which are singletons. This clonotype was found many times. Its antigen is not identified. The chain employs TRBV20-1 and TRBJ2-7; 7 bases are shared with TRBD2. This TCR came from a female donor with breast cancer. Some clones in this sample may be carry-over from other donors' samples. The source material was breast tumor tissue. The CDR3 DNA follows: TGCAGTGCTATTCCGGGAGGAATGCGAGAGCAGTACTTC. Protein sequence: CSAIPGGMREQYF.